This T cell receptor beta chain comes out of a study of shared clonotypes between healthy human individuals. Trimming took 8 bases from V and 4 from J; bases not matched to a gene: 22. Germline CDR1 reads MNHEY; CDR2 reads SMNVEV (reference sequence). The CDR3 runs to 19 residues. Study-wide points: In a handful of donors, around 5.5% of naive CD4 clonotypes appeared in common.

Clones were read by immunoSEQ multiplex PCR, and TCRdb kept only the in-frame ones, dropping some. The sample has some 580,000 clones; 97% are singletons. Regarding this clone: Its cognate antigen is unknown.

Sequencing input: naive CD4+ T cells sorted from blood. Subset described: CD45RA+ positively selected. The clonotype originates from a woman aged 25 to 39 in good health. V usage is TRBV27 and J usage is TRBJ2-1; 8 nucleotides agree with TRBD2. The chain's CDR3 is CASSGGLADDWVKYNEQFF. The CDR3 nucleotides read TGTGCCAGCTCGGGGGGGCTAGCGGACGATTGGGTCAAATACAATGAGCAGTTCTTC.